This T cell receptor (beta chain) was recorded in a study of cytomegalovirus exposure and HLA in healthy donors. The overall study: Genetic ancestry analysis placed about 76% of the 410 or so donors that were genotyped in the Caucasian-associated cluster.

Study-wide results and caveats: Among the CMV-associated chains, three were confirmed in vitro as specific for CMV antigens. Among TCR sequences, most were rare, though some public TCRs appeared in many donors.

Comments on this clone: The antigen is not known. A junction boundary mismatches the germline segment, possibly from a read error.

It was with 60 Vbeta and 13 Jbeta primers that the PCR ran. The repertoire was sequenced with immunoSEQ multiplex PCR; TCRdb's copy has only in-frame clones and lacks some. The table includes about 98,000 clones, approximately 82% detected once. This CDR3 contains 15 residues. In germline, CDR1 is SSHAT, CDR2 FNYEAQ (reference sequence). The V gene is TRBV7-7, the J gene TRBJ2-7; 8 nucleotides match TRBD1. Sequencing used PBMCs. The clonotype comes from a man aged 35 to 55 in good health and CMV-seronegative. In DNA form, the CDR3 reads TGTGCTAGCAGCTTAGGGACAGGACCAACCTACGAGCAGTACTTC. It is translated as CASSLGTGPTYEQYF. The entire variable domain, with the rest obtained from reference TRBV7-7 and TRBJ2-7, is as follows: GAGVSQSPRYKVTKRGQDVTLRCDPISSHATLYWYQQALGQGPEFLTYFNYEAQPDKSGLPSDRFSAERPEGSISTLTIQRTEQRDSAMYRCASSLGTGPTYEQYFGPGTRLTVT.